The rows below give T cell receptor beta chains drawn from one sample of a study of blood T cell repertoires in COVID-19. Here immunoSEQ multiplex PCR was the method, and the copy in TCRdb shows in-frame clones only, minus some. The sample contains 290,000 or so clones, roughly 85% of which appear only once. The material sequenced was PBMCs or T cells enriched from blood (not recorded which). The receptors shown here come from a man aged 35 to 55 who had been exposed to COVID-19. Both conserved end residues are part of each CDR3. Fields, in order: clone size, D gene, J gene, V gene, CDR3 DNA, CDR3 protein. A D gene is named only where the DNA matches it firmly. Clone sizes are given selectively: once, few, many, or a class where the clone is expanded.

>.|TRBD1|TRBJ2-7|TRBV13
TGTGCCAGCAGCTTATGGTTTCCTCGTGAGGGTCACAGGGGCTTAACCGAGCAGTACTTC
CASSLWFPREGHRGLTEQYF
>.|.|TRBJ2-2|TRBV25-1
TGTGCCAGCAGTAAGAGGAGGGCGAACGGGGAGCTGTTTTTT
CASSKRRANGELFF
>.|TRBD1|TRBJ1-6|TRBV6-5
TGTGCCAGCCGCCGGGACAGGGTGGATTCACCCCTCCACTTT
CASRRDRVDSPLHF
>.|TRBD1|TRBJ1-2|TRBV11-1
TGTGCCAGCAGCTTACCGGGACAGAGCTACTATGGCTACACCTTC
CASSLPGQSYYGYTF
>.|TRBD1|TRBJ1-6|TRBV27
TGTGCCAGCAGTTTATCGGGTCAGGGGGCGAGGTCACCCCTCCACTTT
CASSLSGQGARSPLHF
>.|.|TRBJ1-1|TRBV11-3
TGTGCCAGCAGTTACGGGGGCACTGAAGCTTTCTTT
CASSYGGTEAFF
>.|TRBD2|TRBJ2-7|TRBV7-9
TGTGCCAGCGCCGGGGGGTACTACGAGCAGTACTTC
CASAGGYYEQYF
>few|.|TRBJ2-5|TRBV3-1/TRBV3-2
TGTGCCAGCAGCCATTTGACAGGGAGGGAGACCCAGTACTTC
CASSHLTGRETQYF
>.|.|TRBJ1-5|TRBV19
TGTGCCAGTAGCTTTGCCCGGAATCAGCCCCAGCATTTT
CASSFARNQPQHF
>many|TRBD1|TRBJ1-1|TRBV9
TGTGCCAGCAGCACAGGACAGGCAGATTATACTGAAGCTTTCTTT
CASSTGQADYTEAFF
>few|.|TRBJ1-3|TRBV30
TGTGCCTGGACAGGCTCTGGAAACACCATATATTTT
CAWTGSGNTIYF
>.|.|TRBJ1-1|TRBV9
TGTGCCAGCAGCGCCTACGGGGGAGTGAACACTGAAGCTTTCTTT
CASSAYGGVNTEAFF
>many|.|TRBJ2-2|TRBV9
TGTGCCAGCAGCGTCTACAGGGTGGACCGTACAGGGCCCGGGGAGCTGTTTTTT
CASSVYRVDRTGPGELFF
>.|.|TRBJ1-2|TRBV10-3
TGTGCCGCCGGGATTGGACAGTCCTATGGCTACACCTTC
CAAGIGQSYGYTF
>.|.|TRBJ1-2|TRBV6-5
TGTGCCAGCAGTTATGCCAGGGGTACGAGTGGCTACACCTTC
CASSYARGTSGYTF
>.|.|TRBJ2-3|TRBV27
TGTGCCAGCAGTTTCCCCCCTGGCACCGGCACAGATACGCAGTATTTT
CASSFPPGTGTDTQYF
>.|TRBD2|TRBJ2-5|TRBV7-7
TGTGCTAGCAGCCCACCCACGACTAGCGAGACCCAGTACTTC
CASSPPTTSETQYF
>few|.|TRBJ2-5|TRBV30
TGTGCCTGGAGTCTCAACAGGGGAGGATCGGAGACCCAGTACTTC
CAWSLNRGGSETQYF
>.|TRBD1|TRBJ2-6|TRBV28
TGTGCCAGCAGCACAGGGGGCGCTGGGGCCAACGTCCTGACTTTC
CASSTGGAGANVLTF
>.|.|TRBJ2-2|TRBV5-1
TGCGCCAGCAGCTCTCCGTCCGGGGAGCTGTTTTTT
CASSSPSGELFF
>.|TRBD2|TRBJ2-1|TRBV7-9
TGTGCCAGCAGCTTGCAGCGGGAGGGCCGGCAGTTCTTC
CASSLQREGRQFF
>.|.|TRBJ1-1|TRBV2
TGTGCCAGACAGGAAAATGGGGGGACTGAAGCTTTCTTT
CARQENGGTEAFF
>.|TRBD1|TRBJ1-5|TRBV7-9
TGTGCCAGCAGCCAGACCTCCGGGACAGGGATAAGACAGCCCCAGCATTTT
CASSQTSGTGIRQPQHF
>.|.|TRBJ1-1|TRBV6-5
TGTGCCAGCAGGGCCCCAGGGGCTCAGAACACTGAAGCTTTCTTT
CASRAPGAQNTEAFF
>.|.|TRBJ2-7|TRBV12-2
TGTGCAAGTCGCTTATCTCCTACCTTCTTCGAGCAGTACTTC
CASRLSPTFFEQYF
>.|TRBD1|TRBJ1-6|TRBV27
TGTGCCAGCAGTAAGGACAGGGTAGAGTCCTATAATTCACCCCTCCACTTT
CASSKDRVESYNSPLHF
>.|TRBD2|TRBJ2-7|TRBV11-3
TGTGCCAGCAGCTTAGGGACTAGCGCGTACGAGCAGTACTTC
CASSLGTSAYEQYF
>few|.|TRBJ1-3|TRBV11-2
TGTGCCAGCAGCACAACCAATCCGGGACATCGCTCTGGAAACACCATATATTTT
CASSTTNPGHRSGNTIYF
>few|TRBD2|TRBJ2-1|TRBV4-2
TGTGCCAGCAGCCAAGTGGAAACCGGGACTAGCGGGAATGAGCAGTTCTTC
CASSQVETGTSGNEQFF
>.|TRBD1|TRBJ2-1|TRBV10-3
TGTGCCACCACACCGACAGGGGGCATCTATGAGCAGTTCTTC
CATTPTGGIYEQFF
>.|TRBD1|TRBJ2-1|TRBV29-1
TGCAGCGTGGGGGACAGGTACAATGAGCAGTTCTTC
CSVGDRYNEQFF
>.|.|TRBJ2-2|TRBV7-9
TGTGCCAGCAGCTTAGTACAGGGGAACACCGGGGAGCTGTTTTTT
CASSLVQGNTGELFF
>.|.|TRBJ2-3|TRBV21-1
TGTGCCAGCCTCTTTGCGGGGGATGGAGATACGCAGTATTTT
CASLFAGDGDTQYF
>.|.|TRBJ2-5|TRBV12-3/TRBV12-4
TGTGCCAGCAGCTATGACAGACGGCCGTACTTC
CASSYDRRPYF
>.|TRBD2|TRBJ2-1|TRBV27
TGTGCCAGCAGTTTACGTCGGACTAGCGGGAGGGCCGTTCTCCATGAGCAGTTCTTC
CASSLRRTSGRAVLHEQFF
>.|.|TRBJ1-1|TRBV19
TGTGCCAGTAGTGTTGAGGGCCGGGGGACTGAAGCTTTCTTT
CASSVEGRGTEAFF
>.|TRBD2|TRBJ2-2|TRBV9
TGTGCCAGCAAACGTTCGGGACTAGCGACCGCCGGGGAGCTGTTTTTT
CASKRSGLATAGELFF
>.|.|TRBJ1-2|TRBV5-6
TGTGCCAGCAGCTTGGCCAGTGTACCCAGCTATGGCTACACCTTC
CASSLASVPSYGYTF
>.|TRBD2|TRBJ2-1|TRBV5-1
TGCGCCAGCAGCCAGCCTAGCGGGAGGGCCTATGAGCAGTTCTTC
CASSQPSGRAYEQFF
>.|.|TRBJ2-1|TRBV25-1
TGTGCCAGCAGGGACTACGGGGGGCAGTTCTTC
CASRDYGGQFF
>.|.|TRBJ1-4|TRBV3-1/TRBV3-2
TGTGCCAGCAGTCCGACAGCAACTAATGAAAAACTGTTTTTT
CASSPTATNEKLFF
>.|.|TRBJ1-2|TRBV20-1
TGCAGCCTGGGCGGGAATGGCTACACCTTC
CSLGGNGYTF
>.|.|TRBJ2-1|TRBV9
TGTGCCAGCAGCGTAGGTCAGGGGATAGAGCAGTTCTTC
CASSVGQGIEQFF
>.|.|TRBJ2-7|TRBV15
TGTGCCACCAGCAGAGTTCGCGGGGACCTTAGCTCCTACGAGCAGTACTTC
CATSRVRGDLSSYEQYF
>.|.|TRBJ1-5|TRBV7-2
TGTGCCAGCAGCCAAGAGACAGGCGCCCAGCATTTT
CASSQETGAQHF
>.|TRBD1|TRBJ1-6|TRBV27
TGTGCCAGCAGTTGGCTTAGCCAGACAGGGTCGGATTCACCCCTCCACTTT
CASSWLSQTGSDSPLHF
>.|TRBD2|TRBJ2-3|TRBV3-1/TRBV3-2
TGTGCCAGCAGCCCATCTAGCGGTCCCACAGATACGCAGTATTTT
CASSPSSGPTDTQYF
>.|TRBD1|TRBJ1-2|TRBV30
TGTGCCTGGATAACCGGGACAGGGATCTTCTATGGCTACACCTTC
CAWITGTGIFYGYTF